Below are 3 T cell receptor beta chains sequenced from a single sample in a study of OX40 agonist ivuxolimab in advanced cancers. TCRdb's copy holds only in-frame clones and misses some; the assay was immunoSEQ multiplex PCR. The sample consists of more than 55,000 clones, around 77% of them appearing once. Sequenced material: CD4+ or CD8+ T cells sorted from blood, taken in a trial of the OX40 agonist ivuxolimab. The origin of the receptors is an adult with an advanced solid tumor such as melanoma, head and neck, liver or kidney cancer.

The J gene is TRBJ2-7, the V gene TRBV28, with 7 bases aligning to TRBD1. The CDR3 sequence is 15 residues long. J gave up 3 bases and V 1 base, and 6 bases lay outside the gene matches. The germline CDR1 and CDR2 sequences are MDHEN and SYDVKM. The CDR3 sequence: CASSLYRGYYYEQYF. In nucleotides, the CDR3 is TGTGCCAGCAGTTTATACAGGGGATACTACTACGAGCAGTACTTC.

The chain joins TRBV18 to TRBJ1-2, with 9 positions matching TRBD1. The germline V gene encodes CDR1 KGHSH and CDR2 LQKENI. Trimming at V came to 3 bases and at J to 4 bases, leaving 6 bases not matched to a gene. The CDR3 is 15 amino acids. CDR3 nucleotides: TGTGCCAGCTCACCGACAGGGGGTTCGAGCTATGGCTACACCTTC. Translated, it gives CASSPTGGSSYGYTF.

The rearrangement joins TRBV5-4 to TRBJ2-3, with unresolved D. The CDR3 is 13 amino acids. V was pared by 0 bases and J by 2 bases, with 4 bases between. Germline values: CDR1 SGHNT, CDR2 YYREEE (reference sequence). CDR3 amino acids: CASSLANTDTQYF. In DNA form, the CDR3 reads TGTGCCAGCAGCTTGGCTAACACAGATACGCAGTATTTT. Full variable domain (remainder filled in from reference TRBV5-4 and TRBJ2-3): ETGVTQSPTHLIKTRGQQVTLRCSSQSGHNTVSWYQQALGQGPQFIFQYYREEENGRGNFPPRFSGLQFPNYSSELNVNALELDDSALYLCASSLANTDTQYFGPGTRLTVL.